The clone carrying this TCR beta chain was seen more than once but under ten times. The V end was cut by 3 bases, the J end by 8 bases, with 16 bases between. The CDR3 has 14 residues. Germline lookup yields CDR1 MDHEN and CDR2 SYDVKM. This specimen comes from a study of blood T cell repertoires in COVID-19. Looking at the study overall: Some COVID-19 samples were acute and others convalescent; all came from the United States, Italy and Spain.

This table comes from immunoSEQ multiplex PCR, and its TCRdb copy is limited to in-frame clones, with some not included. Of 50,000 to 65,000 clones in the sample, 92% were seen once. The specimen sequenced was peripheral blood. The clonotype was recovered from a man aged 50-59 years with active COVID-19. This rearrangement joins TRBV28 to TRBJ1-2; no clear D. The CDR3 region is CASSFLTGVRGYTF. In DNA form, the CDR3 reads TGTGCCAGCAGTTTCCTGACGGGAGTAAGGGGCTACACCTTC.